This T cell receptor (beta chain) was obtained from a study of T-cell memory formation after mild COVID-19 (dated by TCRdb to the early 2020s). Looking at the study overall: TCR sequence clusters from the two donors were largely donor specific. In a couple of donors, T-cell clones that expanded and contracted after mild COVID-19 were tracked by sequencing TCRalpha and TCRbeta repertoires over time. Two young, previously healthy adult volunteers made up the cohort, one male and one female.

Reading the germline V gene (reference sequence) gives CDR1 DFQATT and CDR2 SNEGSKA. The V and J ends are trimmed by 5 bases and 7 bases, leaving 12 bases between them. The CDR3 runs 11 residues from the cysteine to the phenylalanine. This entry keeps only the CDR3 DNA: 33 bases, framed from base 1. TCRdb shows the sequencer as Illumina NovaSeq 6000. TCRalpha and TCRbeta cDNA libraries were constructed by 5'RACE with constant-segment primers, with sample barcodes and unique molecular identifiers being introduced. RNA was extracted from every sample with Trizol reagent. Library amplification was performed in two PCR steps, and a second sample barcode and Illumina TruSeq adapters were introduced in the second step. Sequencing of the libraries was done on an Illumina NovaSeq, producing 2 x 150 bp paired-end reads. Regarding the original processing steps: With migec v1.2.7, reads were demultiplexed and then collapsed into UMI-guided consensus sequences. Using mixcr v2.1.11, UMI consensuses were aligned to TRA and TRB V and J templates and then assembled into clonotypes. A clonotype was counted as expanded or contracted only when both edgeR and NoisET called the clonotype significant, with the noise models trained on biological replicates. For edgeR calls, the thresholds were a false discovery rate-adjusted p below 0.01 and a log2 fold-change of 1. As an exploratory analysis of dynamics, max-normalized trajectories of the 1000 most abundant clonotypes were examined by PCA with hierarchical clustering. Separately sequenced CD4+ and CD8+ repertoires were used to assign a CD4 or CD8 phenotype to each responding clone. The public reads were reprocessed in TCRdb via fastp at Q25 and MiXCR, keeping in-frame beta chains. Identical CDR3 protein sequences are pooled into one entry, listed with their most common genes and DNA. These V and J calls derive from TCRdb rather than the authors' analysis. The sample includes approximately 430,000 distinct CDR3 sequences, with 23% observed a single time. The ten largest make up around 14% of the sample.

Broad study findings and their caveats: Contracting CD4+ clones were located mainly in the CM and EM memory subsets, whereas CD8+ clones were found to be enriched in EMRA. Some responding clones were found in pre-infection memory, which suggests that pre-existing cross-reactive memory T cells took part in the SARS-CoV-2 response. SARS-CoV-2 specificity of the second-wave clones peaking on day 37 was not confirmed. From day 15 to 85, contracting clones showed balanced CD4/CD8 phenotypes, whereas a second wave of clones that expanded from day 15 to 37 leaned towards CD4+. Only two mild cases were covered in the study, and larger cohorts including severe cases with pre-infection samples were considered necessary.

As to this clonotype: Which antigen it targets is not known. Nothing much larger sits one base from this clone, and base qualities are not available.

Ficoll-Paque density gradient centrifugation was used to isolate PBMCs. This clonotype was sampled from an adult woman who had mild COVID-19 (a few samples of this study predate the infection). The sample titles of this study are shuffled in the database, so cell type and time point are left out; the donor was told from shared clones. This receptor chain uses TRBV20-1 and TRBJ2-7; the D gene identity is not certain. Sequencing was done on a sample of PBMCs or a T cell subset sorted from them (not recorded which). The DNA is TGCAGTGCTTCGCACGAAACGGAGCAGTACTTC. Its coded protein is CSASHETEQYF.